These 8 T cell receptor beta chains were sequenced from one sample in a study of cytomegalovirus exposure and HLA in healthy donors. The PCR contained 60 Vbeta and 13 Jbeta primers. Sequenced by immunoSEQ multiplex PCR; TCRdb stores in-frame clones only, minus some. Of about 160,000 clones listed, about four fifths are singletons. What was sequenced was PBMCs. The source is a girl aged 5-17 years in good health and CMV-seropositive.

The sample holds a few counts of this clone. The V call is TRBV25-1, the J call TRBJ1-4, with D tentatively TRBD1 (5 bases). Trimming shortened V by 3 bases and J by 0 bases, and 14 bases separated the two germline ends. Germline CDR1 and CDR2: MGHDK and SYGVNS. The CDR3 is made up of 17 amino acids. The CDR3 region is CASSDSFQGATNEKLFF. The DNA of the CDR3 is TGTGCCAGCAGTGACAGCTTCCAAGGGGCAACTAATGAAAAACTGTTTTTT.

On this clone: Different DNA sequences within this sample yield the same CDR3. V gene TRBV30 combines with J gene TRBJ2-7; the match to TRBD1 covers 9 bases. Germline loops: CDR1 GTSNPN, CDR2 SVGIG (reference sequence). This CDR3 comprises 13 residues. J gave up 4 bases and V 2 bases, and 3 bases lay outside the gene matches. The CDR3 region is CAWSLGQGYEQYF. The CDR3 DNA sequence: TGTGCCTGGAGTCTGGGACAGGGTTACGAGCAGTACTTC.

The V call is TRBV7-2, the J call TRBJ2-2; D unclear. The ends were cut back, 5 bases at V and 0 bases at J, with 10 bases in the middle. CDR1 SGHTA and CDR2 FQGNSA come from the germline V gene. The CDR3 is 15 residues long. The CDR3 nucleotides are TGTGCCAGCAGCCCCGACTCGACGAACACCGGGGAGCTGTTTTTT. Translating gives CASSPDSTNTGELFF.

V gene TRBV5-8 combines with J gene TRBJ2-5; TRBD1 agrees at 10 bases. The CDR3 covers 15 residues. CDR1 and CDR2 (germline): SGHTS, YDEGEE. With 4 bases clipped from V and 2 bases from J, the junction kept 5 bases outside the gene matches. The CDR3 region has the DNA TGTGCCAGCAGCCTGGTGGACAGGGGGCAAGAGACCCAGTACTTC. It codes for CASSLVDRGQETQYF. The full variable domain, in which reference TRBV5-8 and TRBJ2-5 provide the parts outside the CDR3, is EAGVTQSPTHLIKTRGQQATLRCSPISGHTSVYWYQQALGLGLQFLLWYDEGEERNRGNFPPRFSGRQFPNYSSELNVNALELEDSALYLCASSLVDRGQETQYFGPGTRLLVL.

The chain joins TRBV6-6 to TRBJ2-7, with 13 bases fitting TRBD2. Germline CDR1 MNHNY, CDR2 SVGAGI (reference sequence). Trimming at V came to 10 bases and at J to 8 bases, leaving 5 bases not matched to a gene. CDR3 size: 12 residues. The CDR3 coding sequence is TGTGCCATCGGACTAGCGGGAGCGAAGCAGTACTTC. Protein: CAIGLAGAKQYF.

The count of this clone is one. This chain joins TRBV7-8 and TRBJ2-7; the match to TRBD1 covers 9 bases. Unmatched junction bases numbered 7, after V lost 4 bases and J lost 3 bases. This CDR3 contains 15 residues. Per the germline V gene, CDR1 is SGHVS and CDR2 is FQNEAQ. The CDR3 sequence is CASSSRTGDFYEQYF. The CDR3 coding sequence is TGTGCCAGCAGCTCGCGGACAGGGGATTTCTACGAGCAGTACTTC.

This clone appeared a single time. The chain couples TRBV5-1 to TRBJ2-5; 7 nucleotides agree with TRBD1. Germline V gives CDR1 SGHRS, CDR2 YFSETQ. J gave up 0 bases and V 0 bases, and 2 bases lay outside the gene matches. The CDR3 contains 15 residues. The chain's CDR3 is CASSLAGTDQETQYF. CDR3 nucleotide sequence: TGCGCCAGCAGCTTGGCCGGGACAGACCAAGAGACCCAGTACTTC.

This clone was observed a single time. This chain uses TRBV21-1 with TRBJ2-7; TRBD1, the table's D call, was not compared with the DNA. TRBV21-1 is an annotated pseudogene. This CDR3 region has 18 residues. For the CDR3, the DNA is TGTGCCAGCAGCATAACCGGGGACAGGGGCGAAAGTCGGCACGAGCAGTACTTC. It yields the protein CASSITGDRGESRHEQYF.